This T cell receptor (beta chain) was identified during a study of PD-1 blockade in classical Hodgkin lymphoma. Study results and caveats: The study found complete responders had baseline diversity similar to newly diagnosed patients. Compared with healthy donors, newly diagnosed patients reportedly showed lower baseline TCR diversity.

Trimming took 4 bases from V and 5 from J, leaving 12 bases between them. Germline CDR1 and CDR2: SGHNT and YYREEE (reference sequence). The CDR3 contains 13 residues. Turning to this clone: No antigen is known for it.

Profiled with immunoSEQ multiplex PCR; TCRdb holds only in-frame clones, not every one. The top ten hold roughly a tenth of the sample, which has 10,000 to 15,000 clones, approximately 92% seen once. Following autologous stem cell transplantation, relapse occurred in every patient, and exposure to brentuximab vedotin varied. Progressive disease, partial response or complete response was each patient's best response. The sequence derives from a human donor with classical Hodgkin lymphoma. The rearrangement links TRBV5-4 to TRBJ1-1; maybe TRBD1 (6 bases). The sample consisted of peripheral blood mononuclear cells (PBMCs), taken at baseline. The CDR3 region is CASSAGGGTEAFF. The CDR3 DNA is TGTGCCAGCAGCGCGGGGGGCGGAACTGAAGCTTTCTTT.